This T cell receptor (beta chain) derives from a study of a mutant IDH1 vaccine in newly diagnosed glioma. Study in general: Treated patients had a mean age of approximately 40 years and a roughly 60% male, 37.5% female split.

About this clone: Its antigen is unidentified.

Time point given: week 11, during vaccination. Topical imiquimod was applied with each vaccine dose, which held 300 ug of mutant IDH1 20-mer peptide. The method was immunoSEQ multiplex PCR; TCRdb's version includes in-frame clones alone and lacks a portion of them. The sample has tens of thousands of clones; roughly 84% are singletons. V was pared by 2 bases and J by 6 bases, with 9 bases between. Germline loops: CDR1 SGHRS, CDR2 YFSETQ. The CDR3 spans 12 residues. The receptor's source is a man aged 35 to 55 with glioma. The J gene is TRBJ2-7, the V gene TRBV5-1; no clear D. Sample: PBMCs, taken from a glioma patient whose treatment included an IDH1 peptide vaccine. CDR3 residues: CASSFWEFEQYF. Written as DNA, the CDR3 is TGCGCCAGCAGCTTCTGGGAATTCGAGCAGTACTTC.